Presented here are 29 T cell receptor beta chains from one specimen sequenced in a study of T cell responses to AZD1222 COVID-19 vaccine. Assay used: immunoSEQ multiplex PCR; TCRdb lists only in-frame clones, some missing. The sample lists 180,000 or so clones, about 91% occurring once. This specimen was peripheral blood, taken 28 days after the second AZD1222 dose. The origin of the receptors is an adult who received the AZD1222 COVID-19 vaccine.

CDR3 residues: CATSSRAGSSDTQYF. CDR3 in DNA: TGTGCCACCAGCAGCCGGGCGGGAAGCTCAGATACGCAGTATTTT. V is TRBV15 and J is TRBJ2-3, with D possibly TRBD2 on 6 matching bases. Germline values: CDR1 LNHNV, CDR2 YYDKDF (reference sequence). V lost 3 bases and J lost 4, with 14 bases in between. The CDR3 extends over 15 amino acids.

The chain couples TRBV18 to TRBJ2-7; 12 bases fit TRBD1. The germline gives CDR1 KGHSH, CDR2 LQKENI. CDR3 length equals 18 residues. V gave up 6 bases and J gave up 0 bases; unmatched junction bases: 12. In nucleotides, the CDR3 is TGTGCCAGCTCCCCCCCCGGGACAGGGGGCACCCCCTCCTACGAGCAGTACTTC. Encoded protein: CASSPPGTGGTPSYEQYF.

The genes are TRBV5-5 and TRBJ2-3; TRBD2 matches at 9 bases. The J segment lost 4 bases and the V segment lost 0 bases, leaving 3 bases of the junction unmatched. Germline loops: CDR1 SGHKS, CDR2 YYEKEE (reference sequence). This CDR3 comprises 15 residues. The CDR3 DNA reads TGTGCCAGCAGCTTGGGCGGGGGGGTGGCAGATACGCAGTATTTT. Its translation: CASSLGGGVADTQYF.

This clone was seen just once. The rearrangement joins TRBV11-2 to TRBJ1-4; D uncertain. CDR3 size: 15 residues. V dropped 1 base and J dropped 3 bases, with 9 bases sitting between them. Germline-derived CDR1 and CDR2 are SGHAT and FQNNGV. The chain's CDR3 is CASSLVEGANEKLFF. For the CDR3, the DNA is TGTGCCAGCAGCTTAGTGGAGGGAGCTAATGAAAAACTGTTTTTT.

The V call is TRBV20-1, the J call TRBJ2-7; 12 bases match TRBD1. Germline V gives CDR1 DFQATT, CDR2 SNEGSKA (reference sequence). The CDR3 runs 11 residues. The CDR3 DNA follows: TGCGGGGGACAGGGGGCGTACGAGCAGTACTTC. Protein sequence: CGGQGAYEQYF.

This clone was recorded once. V is TRBV5-1 and J is TRBJ2-7; 7 bases align to TRBD1. The CDR3 sequence is 17 residues long. Trimming at V came to 0 bases and at J to 0 bases, leaving 9 bases not matched to a gene. CDR1 SGHRS and CDR2 YFSETQ come from the germline V gene. The CDR3 is CASSLAVRTGSSYEQYF. CDR3 in DNA: TGCGCCAGCAGCTTGGCCGTACGGACAGGCAGCTCCTACGAGCAGTACTTC.

The chain is built from TRBV6-6 and TRBJ1-1; a weak D match, TRBD1 (5 bases). Germline-derived CDR1 and CDR2 are MNHNY and SVGAGI (reference sequence). The length of the CDR3 is 14 residues. V was pared by 0 bases and J by 5 bases, with 10 bases between. The CDR3 sequence is CASSYSGGDTEAFF. The DNA of the CDR3 is TGTGCCAGCAGTTACTCGGGGGGGGATACTGAAGCTTTCTTT.

The rearrangement joins TRBV6-1 to TRBJ1-3; no clear D. Per germline, CDR1 MNHNS and CDR2 SASEGT. V dropped 1 base and J dropped 9 bases, with 10 bases sitting between them. The length of the CDR3 is 13 residues. Here the CDR3 DNA reads TGTGCCAGCAGTGAAGAGGGTGGATCCACCATATATTTT. Translating gives CASSEEGGSTIYF.

The CDR3 here is CASSRTTGTGLPGYTF. CDR3 coding DNA: TGTGCCAGCAGCCGAACAACCGGGACAGGGCTCCCTGGCTACACCTTC. The rearrangement joins TRBV3-1 (or the pseudogene TRBV3-2) to TRBJ1-2; 9 nucleotides agree with TRBD1. The CDR3 consists of 16 residues. Germline values: CDR1 LGHDT, CDR2 YNNKEL (reference sequence). The trim removed 4 bases at V and 7 bases at J, leaving 13 bases unmatched.

CDR3 coding DNA: TGTGCCAGCAGCATGACAGGCCTCGAGCAGTACTTC. It yields the protein CASSMTGLEQYF. This chain connects TRBV5-6 to TRBJ2-7, with D maybe TRBD1 (6 bases). Trimming pared 4 bases from V and 6 bases from J, leaving 11 bases between. The CDR3 sequence is 12 residues long. Germline V gene data show CDR1 as SGHDT and CDR2 as YYEEEE.

V is TRBV28 and J is TRBJ1-2; 10 bases map to TRBD1. Germline V lookup: CDR1 MDHEN, CDR2 SYDVKM. The junction had 6 bases not matched to a gene; V was cut back by 3 bases and J by 8 bases. The CDR3 is 14 amino acids. The CDR3 loop is CASSLTGGAQGYTF. CDR3 in DNA: TGTGCCAGCAGTTTGACAGGGGGCGCTCAGGGCTACACCTTC.

The chain links TRBV24-1 to TRBJ2-7; 14 positions match TRBD2. J lost 0 bases, V lost 6 bases, and 18 bases had no gene match. The V gene's germline CDR1 is KGHDR and CDR2 SFDVKD. This CDR3 comprises 21 residues. CDR3 DNA: TGTGCCACCAGTCAAATGGTGTCTTGGACTAGCGGGAGGTCCAGCTCCTACGAGCAGTACTTC. Translating it yields CATSQMVSWTSGRSSSYEQYF.

The chain combines TRBV3-1 (or the pseudogene TRBV3-2) with TRBJ1-4; 7 nucleotides align to TRBD1. Trimming removed 3 bases from V and 8 bases from J; junction bases left unmatched: 6. This CDR3 contains 14 residues. Looked up from germline, CDR1 is LGHDT and CDR2 is YNNKEL (reference sequence). CDR3: CASSHTDRREKLFF. CDR3 DNA: TGTGCCAGCAGCCACACGGACAGGAGGGAAAAACTGTTTTTT.

V and J are TRBV4-2 and TRBJ2-7, with TRBD2 matching over 7 bases. The V segment lost 1 base and the J segment 3 bases; nucleotides outside the gene matches: 9. CDR1 and CDR2 from the germline V gene are LGHNA and YNFKEQ. The CDR3 totals 16 residues. The CDR3, as DNA: TGTGCCAGCAGCCAAGGTTCTTTTCTAGCGGACTACGAGCAGTACTTC. It encodes CASSQGSFLADYEQYF.

This clone was recorded a few times. The J gene is TRBJ1-1, the V gene TRBV10-3, with 8 bases aligning to TRBD1. The germline gives CDR1 ENHRY, CDR2 SYGVKD. J was trimmed by 3 bases and V by 4 bases; bases with no gene match: 4. The CDR3 runs to 14 residues. CDR3 loop: CAISVDRGHTEAFF. The CDR3 DNA sequence: TGTGCCATCAGTGTAGACAGGGGTCACACTGAAGCTTTCTTT.

The gene calls are TRBV9 and TRBJ1-3; possible D gene TRBD1, 5 bases. The V end was cut by 1 base, the J end by 7 bases, with 21 bases between. There are 17 residues in the CDR3. Germline V gives CDR1 SGDLS, CDR2 YYNGEE. CDR3: CASSVTPTGGTGNTIYF. The CDR3 DNA sequence: TGTGCCAGCAGCGTAACCCCTACGGGGGGGACCGGGAACACCATATATTTT.

V and J are TRBV6-5 and TRBJ2-1, with 9 positions matching TRBD1. Trimming removed 4 bases from V and 5 bases from J; junction bases left unmatched: 3. The CDR3 runs 14 residues. Germline-derived CDR1 and CDR2 are MNHEY and SVGAGI. The CDR3 spells CASSSWTGDNEQFF. The CDR3 DNA follows: TGTGCCAGCAGTTCCTGGACAGGGGACAATGAGCAGTTCTTC.

V and J are TRBV19 and TRBJ2-7, with D possibly matching TRBD1 (5 bases). The CDR3 totals 14 residues. Germline V gives CDR1 LNHDA, CDR2 SQIVND (reference sequence). Between the trimmed V and J ends, which lost 3 bases and 4 bases, there was a span of 13 bases. The CDR3, as DNA: TGTGCCAGTAGTATTGGTCAGGGTAGTTACGAGCAGTACTTC. This codes for CASSIGQGSYEQYF. Supplemented by reference TRBV19 and TRBJ2-7, the full variable domain reads DGGITQSPKYLFRKEGQNVTLSCEQNLNHDAMYWYRQDPGQGLRLIYYSQIVNDFQKGDIAEGYSVSREKKESFPLTVTSAQKNPTAFYLCASSIGQGSYEQYFGPGTRLTVT.

CDR3 sequence: CATSTGTSENNEQFF. The CDR3 DNA sequence: TGTGCCACCAGCACGGGGACTAGCGAGAACAATGAGCAGTTCTTC. The rearrangement links TRBV15 to TRBJ2-1, with 10 bases matching TRBD2. The CDR3 has 15 amino acids. V gave up 4 bases and J gave up 5 bases; unmatched junction bases: 5. The germline V gene encodes CDR1 LNHNV and CDR2 YYDKDF (reference sequence).

This chain connects TRBV3-1 (or the pseudogene TRBV3-2) to TRBJ2-1; 7 bases match TRBD2. The germline gives CDR1 LGHDT, CDR2 YNNKEL (reference sequence). This CDR3 is 15 amino acids long. The V and J ends lost 1 base and 7 bases, in that order; junction bases with no gene match: 7. DNA of the CDR3: TGTGCCAGCAGCCAAGTAATCGCGGGAGCGAATGAGCAGTTCTTC. Residues: CASSQVIAGANEQFF.

The CDR3 here is CASSLLRSGTTAYEQYF. The DNA of the CDR3 is TGCGCCAGCAGCCTCCTTAGATCCGGGACTACGGCCTACGAGCAGTACTTC. The chain is built from TRBV5-1 and TRBJ2-7, with 7 bases aligning to TRBD2. V trimming: 4 bases; J trimming: 2 bases; junction bases outside the gene matches: 15. The CDR3 runs to 17 residues. CDR1 is SGHRS and CDR2 is YFSETQ in the germline V gene.

The chain couples TRBV28 to TRBJ1-3, with D possibly matching TRBD1 (6 bases). The CDR3 contains 17 residues. V dropped 8 bases and J dropped 2 bases, with 22 bases sitting between them. Germline V CDR1 and CDR2: MDHEN, SYDVKM. DNA of the CDR3: TGTGCCAGCGGGCAGGGGTCCCCCTTCATAACTGGAAACACCATATATTTT. Encoded protein: CASGQGSPFITGNTIYF.

This clone was found once. This sequence joins TRBV29-1 and TRBJ1-2; the D is unclear. Germline CDR1 SQVTM, CDR2 ANQGSEA. The CDR3 runs to 13 residues. V was clipped by 6 bases and J by 4 bases, with 15 bases between them. In nucleotides, the CDR3 is TGCAGCGTCCCGGTGGGAGCGGGCTATGGCTACACCTTC. Its protein product is CSVPVGAGYGYTF.

The chain recombines TRBV4-2 with TRBJ2-3; 9 nucleotides agree with TRBD2. J gave up 0 bases and V 0 bases, and 7 bases lay outside the gene matches. The CDR3 is made up of 18 amino acids. Germline CDR1 LGHNA, CDR2 YNFKEQ. CDR3 DNA sequence: TGTGCCAGCAGCCAAGACGTCTCTAGCGGGGCGAGCACAGATACGCAGTATTTT. This encodes CASSQDVSSGASTDTQYF.

This sequence joins TRBV4-1 and TRBJ2-7, with a tentative D call TRBD2 (6 bases). Germline values: CDR1 MGHRA, CDR2 YSYEKL. This CDR3 contains 15 residues. Between the trimmed V and J ends, which lost 2 bases and 1 base, there was a span of 12 bases. The CDR3 DNA reads as TGCGCCAGCAGCCAACCCTCGCGGGGTTCCTACGAGCAGTACTTC. Protein product: CASSQPSRGSYEQYF.

The chain employs TRBV10-3 and TRBJ2-2, with 15 bases that match TRBD2. The CDR3 extends over 20 amino acids. V gave up 2 bases and J gave up 4 bases; unmatched junction bases: 11. Germline CDR1 is ENHRY and CDR2 is SYGVKD. The CDR3 is CAISEPPGTSGGLSTGELFF. The CDR3 DNA reads as TGTGCCATCAGTGAGCCTCCCGGGACTAGCGGGGGGCTGAGCACCGGGGAGCTGTTTTTT.

CDR3 sequence reads: CASSMGGANITQHF. DNA of the CDR3: TGCGCCAGCAGCATGGGGGGCGCAAACATCACCCAGCATTTT. The V and J genes are TRBV4-1 and TRBJ1-5; TRBD1 might be the D (6 bases). Trimming took 5 bases from V and 11 from J, leaving 19 bases between them. CDR1 and CDR2 (germline): MGHRA, YSYEKL. There are 14 residues in the CDR3.

The rearrangement joins TRBV19 to TRBJ2-7; D gene unclear. From germline, CDR1 is LNHDA and CDR2 SQIVND (reference sequence). Between the trimmed V and J ends, which lost 4 bases and 2 bases, there was a span of 9 bases. The length of the CDR3 is 13 residues. The CDR3 bases are TGTGCCAGTAGTAAAAAGGGTCCCTACGAGCAGTACTTC. It translates to CASSKKGPYEQYF.

J is TRBJ1-3 and V is TRBV6-6; 7 bases align to TRBD1. The CDR3 has 13 amino acids. Germline trimming cut 10 bases from V and 9 bases from J; bases unmatched to any gene: 12. Germline V gene sequence: CDR1 MNHNY, CDR2 SVGAGI (reference sequence). CDR3 sequence reads: CAIQTTGEGTIYF. For the CDR3, the DNA is TGTGCCATTCAAACCACAGGGGAAGGCACCATATATTTT.